Described below is a single T cell receptor (beta chain) sequence and its context. Antigen specificity is unknown. These data come from a study of long-term antiretroviral therapy in people with HIV. Across the whole study: The earliest samples came about a decade before the 2015 immediate-ART recommendation.

Sequencing used immunoSEQ v3.0 at survey level. Generated by immunoSEQ multiplex PCR, the TCRdb table keeps only in-frame clones and is missing some. The repertoire holds tens of thousands of clones, with more than 90% as singletons. Study-wide points: The study found that diversity rose after ART but stayed below transplant donor controls.

From each donor, at least one pre-ART PBMC sample and at least two post-ART PBMC samples were obtained. The germline V gene encodes CDR1 SGHVS and CDR2 FQNEAQ. The V gene lost 5 bases and the J gene lost 0 bases, with 8 bases spanning the gap. The CDR3 extends over 14 amino acids. J is TRBJ1-5 and V is TRBV7-8, with unresolved D. The TCR originated in a man aged 25-40 years with HIV. The source material was unsorted PBMCs, sampled roughly 6 years after starting antiretroviral therapy. CDR3 in DNA: TGTGCCAGCAGCCTCTACAATAGCAATCAGCCCCAGCATTTT. Protein sequence: CASSLYNSNQPQHF.